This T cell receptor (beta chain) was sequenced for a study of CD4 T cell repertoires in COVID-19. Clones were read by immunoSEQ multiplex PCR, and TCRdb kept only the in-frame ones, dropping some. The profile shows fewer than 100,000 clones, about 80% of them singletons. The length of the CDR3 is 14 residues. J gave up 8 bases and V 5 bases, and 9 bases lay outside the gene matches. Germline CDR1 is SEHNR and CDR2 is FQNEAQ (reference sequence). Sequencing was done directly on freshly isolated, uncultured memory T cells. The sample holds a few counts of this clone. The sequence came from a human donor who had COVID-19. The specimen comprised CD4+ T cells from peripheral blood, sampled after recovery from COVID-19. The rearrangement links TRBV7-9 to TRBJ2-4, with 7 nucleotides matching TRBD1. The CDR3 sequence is CASSKSDRADIQYF. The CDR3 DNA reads TGTGCCAGCAGCAAATCAGACAGGGCAGACATTCAGTACTTC.